One sample yielded the 27 T cell receptor beta chains listed below, sequenced in a study of OX40 agonist ivuxolimab in advanced cancers. Profiled with immunoSEQ multiplex PCR; TCRdb holds only in-frame clones, not every one. The profile covers around 69,000 clones, with 80% to 90% appearing a single time and about 4% taken by the ten largest. The starting material was CD4+ or CD8+ T cells sorted from blood, obtained in a trial of the OX40 agonist ivuxolimab. The receptors were sampled from an adult with an advanced solid tumor such as melanoma, head and neck, liver or kidney cancer.

The CDR3 sequence is CASSPRGQGIYEQYF. Here the CDR3 DNA reads TGTGCCAGCTCACCACGCGGACAGGGGATCTACGAGCAGTACTTC. The chain is built from TRBV18 and TRBJ2-7; 9 bases line up with TRBD1. The CDR3 is 15 amino acids. Germline CDR1 and CDR2: KGHSH and LQKENI. The ends lost 1 base at V and 3 bases at J; junction bases unmatched: 4.

The genes are TRBV19 and TRBJ2-6; no definite D call. The germline V gene encodes CDR1 LNHDA and CDR2 SQIVND (reference sequence). Trimming left V 0 bases short and J 1 base short, with 7 bases between. This CDR3 is built from 16 residues. The CDR3 sequence is CASSIDGVSGANVLTF. The DNA for the CDR3 is TGTGCCAGTAGTATAGATGGGGTTTCTGGGGCCAACGTCCTGACTTTC.

This sequence joins TRBV5-1 and TRBJ2-7; D is undetermined. V was clipped by 1 base and J by 2 bases, with 13 bases between them. This CDR3 is built from 15 residues. CDR1 SGHRS and CDR2 YFSETQ come from the germline V gene. CDR3 protein: CASSLNSFLTYEQYF. In DNA, the CDR3 is TGCGCCAGCAGCTTGAACAGCTTCCTGACCTACGAGCAGTACTTC.

The rearrangement joins TRBV18 to TRBJ2-5; no definite D call. The length of the CDR3 is 13 residues. V gave up 3 bases and J gave up 2 bases, with 7 bases separating them. The germline gives CDR1 KGHSH, CDR2 LQKENI. CDR3 sequence: CASSPSRQETQYF. CDR3 DNA sequence: TGTGCCAGCTCACCTAGTAGGCAAGAGACCCAGTACTTC.

The rearrangement links TRBV5-1 to TRBJ2-1; TRBD2 agrees at 12 bases. Unmatched junction bases numbered 12, after V lost 4 bases and J lost 4 bases. CDR1 SGHRS and CDR2 YFSETQ come from the germline V gene. This CDR3 has 18 amino acids. The CDR3 DNA reads as TGCGCCAGCAGCCCACAAGCTAGCGGGAGGGGGTTATACAATGAGCAGTTCTTC. Protein sequence: CASSPQASGRGLYNEQFF.

The genes are TRBV4-3 and TRBJ1-5; 7 bases match TRBD1. This CDR3 spans 15 amino acids. V lost 1 base and J lost 7; bases outside the gene matches: 7. Per germline, CDR1 LGHNA and CDR2 YSLEER. The CDR3 loop reads CASSQGGGAGQPQHF. CDR3 bases: TGCGCCAGCAGCCAAGGAGGGGGCGCGGGGCAGCCCCAGCATTTT.

The rearrangement uses TRBV6-5 and TRBJ2-1, with 10 bases aligning to TRBD2. Per germline, CDR1 MNHEY and CDR2 SVGAGI. CDR3 length: 14 residues. The V segment lost 6 bases and the J segment 9 bases; nucleotides outside the gene matches: 8. The CDR3 region is CASRGAGGLGEQFF. The CDR3 DNA follows: TGTGCCAGCAGGGGAGCGGGAGGGCTGGGTGAGCAGTTCTTC.

Here the CDR3 reads CASSLGFNQPQHF. The CDR3 DNA is TGTGCCAGCAGTTTGGGATTTAATCAGCCCCAGCATTTT. V and J are TRBV28 and TRBJ1-5; D gene unclear. Trimming took off 3 bases at V and 4 bases at J, with 7 bases between the two ends. The CDR3 is 13 amino acids. The germline V gene encodes CDR1 MDHEN and CDR2 SYDVKM.

V is TRBV9 and J is TRBJ2-1; no firm D call. Germline-derived CDR1 and CDR2 are SGDLS and YYNGEE. The CDR3 has 12 residues. The germline V and J ends were trimmed by 0 bases and 8 bases, with 6 bases remaining between them. The CDR3 protein is CASSVGQHEQFF. CDR3 nucleotide sequence: TGTGCCAGCAGCGTAGGCCAGCATGAGCAGTTCTTC. Drawing the rest from reference TRBV9 and TRBJ2-1, the complete variable domain is DSGVTQTPKHLITATGQRVTLRCSPRSGDLSVYWYQQSLDQGLQFLIQYYNGEERAKGNILERFSAQQFPDLHSELNLSSLELGDSALYFCASSVGQHEQFFGPGTRLTVL.

The chain is built from TRBV2 and TRBJ1-4; D possibly corresponds to TRBD1 (5 bases). The V gene lost 6 bases and the J gene lost 7 bases, with 9 bases spanning the gap. The CDR3 has 12 amino acids. Germline lookup yields CDR1 SNHLY and CDR2 FYNNEI. The CDR3 is CASSAGREKLFF. The CDR3 DNA follows: TGTGCCAGCAGCGCGGGACGTGAAAAACTGTTTTTT.

The rearrangement joins TRBV7-8 to TRBJ1-4; D perhaps matches TRBD1 (5 bases). With 1 base removed from V and 0 bases from J, the gap between germline ends came to 9 bases. Germline lookup yields CDR1 SGHVS and CDR2 FQNEAQ. This CDR3 is built from 16 residues. The CDR3: CASSLGAGATNEKLFF. The CDR3 region has the DNA TGTGCCAGCAGCTTAGGCGCGGGGGCAACTAATGAAAAACTGTTTTTT.

The J gene is TRBJ2-7, the V gene TRBV5-1; 10 bases are shared with TRBD1. J gave up 4 bases and V 2 bases, and 3 bases lay outside the gene matches. The germline gives CDR1 SGHRS, CDR2 YFSETQ. The CDR3 contains 14 residues. CDR3 protein: CASSFRDRGYEQYF. As DNA, the CDR3 is TGCGCCAGCAGCTTCCGGGACAGGGGTTACGAGCAGTACTTC. The full variable domain, in which reference TRBV5-1 and TRBJ2-7 provide the parts outside the CDR3, is KAGVTQTPRYLIKTRGQQVTLSCSPISGHRSVSWYQQTPGQGLQFLFEYFSETQRNKGNFPGRFSGRQFSNSRSEMNVSTLELGDSALYLCASSFRDRGYEQYFGPGTRLTVT.

The gene calls are TRBV7-8 and TRBJ2-1; D possibly corresponds to TRBD2 (6 bases). Germline CDR1 is SGHVS and CDR2 is FQNEAQ. The CDR3 length is 16 residues. V was pared by 0 bases and J by 0 bases, with 9 bases between. The CDR3 DNA is TGTGCCAGCAGCTTAGCACACGGGAGCTCCTACAATGAGCAGTTCTTC. Its protein product is CASSLAHGSSYNEQFF.

The rearrangement uses TRBV4-1 and TRBJ1-2, with D possibly being TRBD1 (6 bases). CDR1 is MGHRA and CDR2 is YSYEKL in the germline V gene. The CDR3 has 15 residues. V lost 3 bases and J lost 4, with 15 bases in between. This CDR3 reads CASSQQTGAPYGYTF. CDR3 nucleotide sequence: TGCGCCAGCAGCCAGCAGACAGGCGCCCCCTATGGCTACACCTTC.

The chain uses TRBV15 and TRBJ1-4; D remains unclear. The germline V gene encodes CDR1 LNHNV and CDR2 YYDKDF (reference sequence). The CDR3 covers 15 residues. V was trimmed by 1 base and J by 3 bases, leaving 9 bases between them. Written as DNA, the CDR3 is TGTGCCACCAGCAGAGTGGGTTTGGCTAATGAAAAACTGTTTTTT. The encoded protein is CATSRVGLANEKLFF. Looking up the rest from reference TRBV15 and TRBJ1-4 gives the full variable domain: DAMVIQNPRYQVTQFGKPVTLSCSQTLNHNVMYWYQQKSSQAPKLLFHYYDKDFNNEADTPDNFQSRRPNTSFCFLDIRSPGLGDTAMYLCATSRVGLANEKLFFGSGTQLSVL.

The V call is TRBV7-6, the J call TRBJ1-2; D ambiguous. V was shortened by 5 bases and J by 1 base, with 8 bases between the two germline ends. Germline V CDR1 and CDR2: SGHVS, FNYEAQ. The CDR3 loop spans 13 amino acids. Here the CDR3 reads CASSPDLNYGYTF. Written as DNA, the CDR3 is TGTGCCAGCAGCCCGGACCTTAACTATGGCTACACCTTC.

The gene calls are TRBV5-4 and TRBJ1-1; D gene unclear. Germline CDR1 is SGHNT and CDR2 is YYREEE (reference sequence). This CDR3 is 15 amino acids long. Trimming shortened V by 0 bases and J by 0 bases, and 9 bases separated the two germline ends. CDR3 protein: CASSLDPVMNTEAFF. In DNA form, the CDR3 reads TGTGCCAGCAGCTTGGATCCGGTTATGAACACTGAAGCTTTCTTT.

The chain links TRBV15 to TRBJ1-5; no reliable D call. V was clipped by 5 bases and J by 5 bases, with 13 bases between them. There are 14 residues in the CDR3. Germline V gene lookup returns CDR1 LNHNV and CDR2 YYDKDF (reference sequence). In DNA form, the CDR3 reads TGTGCCACCAGCGCGTCCCTAGGTGATCAGCCCCAGCATTTT. Translating gives CATSASLGDQPQHF.

The chain recombines TRBV5-1 with TRBJ1-5, with unresolved D. Trimming shortened V by 0 bases and J by 1 base, and 8 bases separated the two germline ends. Germline V gene lookup returns CDR1 SGHRS and CDR2 YFSETQ. The CDR3 loop spans 15 amino acids. In DNA, the CDR3 is TGCGCCAGCAGCTTGGAGGGATCAAGCAATCAGCCCCAGCATTTT. Translation: CASSLEGSSNQPQHF.

This chain joins TRBV6-5 and TRBJ2-5, with D possibly being TRBD1 (6 bases). V was clipped by 2 bases and J by 2 bases, with 9 bases between them. The CDR3 length is 14 residues. Germline CDR1 and CDR2: MNHEY and SVGAGI. The CDR3 spells CASSYGTLQETQYF. The CDR3 DNA is TGTGCCAGCAGTTACGGGACACTTCAAGAGACCCAGTACTTC.

This clone was picked up one time. The chain has TRBV6-6 and TRBJ2-1, with D perhaps TRBD2 (6 bases). CDR1 is MNHNY, CDR2 SVGAGI, per germline (reference sequence). The CDR3 spans 13 residues. Trimming took 5 bases from V and 6 from J, leaving 11 bases between them. CDR3 DNA: TGTGCCAGCAGTGACCCGACTAGCAATGAGCAGTTCTTC. This sequence encodes CASSDPTSNEQFF.

This chain uses TRBV30 with TRBJ1-6; possibly TRBD1 for D (6 bases). There are 16 residues in the CDR3. Between the trimmed V and J ends, which lost 1 base and 1 base, there was a span of 11 bases. Per the germline V gene, CDR1 is GTSNPN and CDR2 is SVGIG (reference sequence). For the CDR3, the DNA is TGTGCCTGGAGTGGAGGGGGGTTGTCCTATAATTCACCCCTCCACTTT. This encodes CAWSGGGLSYNSPLHF.

The chain recombines TRBV18 with TRBJ2-7; TRBD1 matches 7 bases. The CDR3 extends over 13 amino acids. V trimming: 3 bases; J trimming: 3 bases; junction bases outside the gene matches: 2. Germline V gene data show CDR1 as KGHSH and CDR2 as LQKENI. CDR3: CASSPGQNYEQYF. As DNA, the CDR3 is TGTGCCAGCTCACCGGGACAGAACTACGAGCAGTACTTC.

This clone was observed a single time. The rearrangement links TRBV9 to TRBJ1-5; a possible D gene is TRBD1 (5 bases). In germline, CDR1 is SGDLS, CDR2 YYNGEE. Between the trimmed V and J ends, which lost 2 bases and 0 bases, there was a span of 12 bases. The CDR3 contains 16 residues. This CDR3 is CASSVGGPSSNQPQHF. The CDR3 DNA reads as TGTGCCAGCAGCGTGGGGGGACCGAGTAGCAATCAGCCCCAGCATTTT.

This chain uses TRBV4-2 with TRBJ1-2; possible D gene TRBD1, 6 bases. The length of the CDR3 is 14 residues. Germline values: CDR1 LGHNA, CDR2 YNFKEQ. Trimming cost V 5 bases and J 2 bases, with 12 bases left between them. The CDR3: CASSAGQTNYGYTF. CDR3 coding DNA: TGTGCCAGCAGCGCTGGACAGACGAACTATGGCTACACCTTC.

The rearrangement joins TRBV6-5 to TRBJ1-1; D possibly corresponds to TRBD1 (5 bases). Trimming left V 5 bases short and J 4 bases short, with 14 bases between. This CDR3 contains 14 residues. The V gene's germline CDR1 is MNHEY and CDR2 SVGAGI. CDR3 loop: CASSERGGSTEAFF. In nucleotides, the CDR3 is TGTGCCAGCAGTGAAAGGGGCGGGAGCACTGAAGCTTTCTTT.

The chain carries TRBV6-6 and TRBJ2-4, with 9 bases identical to TRBD2. Germline CDR1 MNHNY, CDR2 SVGAGI (reference sequence). V trimming: 8 bases; J trimming: 6 bases; junction bases outside the gene matches: 14. This CDR3 contains 16 residues. The CDR3 DNA reads TGTGCCAGCCTCGACCCTGGCGGGGGGGGGAGAAACATTCAGTACTTC. It is translated as CASLDPGGGGRNIQYF.